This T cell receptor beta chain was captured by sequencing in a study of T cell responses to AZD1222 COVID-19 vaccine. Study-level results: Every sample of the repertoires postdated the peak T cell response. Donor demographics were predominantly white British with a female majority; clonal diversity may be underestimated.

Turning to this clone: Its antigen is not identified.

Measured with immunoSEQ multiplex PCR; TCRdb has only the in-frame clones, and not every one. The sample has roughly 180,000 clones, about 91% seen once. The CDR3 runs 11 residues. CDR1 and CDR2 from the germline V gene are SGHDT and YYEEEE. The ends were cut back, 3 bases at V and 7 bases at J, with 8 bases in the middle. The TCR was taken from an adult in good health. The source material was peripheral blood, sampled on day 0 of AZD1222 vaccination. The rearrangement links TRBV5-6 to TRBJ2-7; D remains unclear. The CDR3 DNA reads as TGTGCCAGCAGCTCTAGAAGGGAGCAGTACTTC. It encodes CASSSRREQYF.